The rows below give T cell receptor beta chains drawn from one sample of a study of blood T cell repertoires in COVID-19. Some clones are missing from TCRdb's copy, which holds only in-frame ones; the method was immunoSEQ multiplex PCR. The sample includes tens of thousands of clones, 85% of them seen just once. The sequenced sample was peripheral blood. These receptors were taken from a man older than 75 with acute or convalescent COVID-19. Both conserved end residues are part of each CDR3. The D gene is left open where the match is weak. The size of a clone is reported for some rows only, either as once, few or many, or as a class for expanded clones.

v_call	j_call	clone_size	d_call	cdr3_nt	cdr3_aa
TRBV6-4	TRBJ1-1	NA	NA	TGTGCCAGCAGTGACTCTAGCATGAACACTGAAGCTTTCTTT	CASSDSSMNTEAFF
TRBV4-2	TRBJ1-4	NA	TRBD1	TGTGCCAGCAGCAACGGACCAGGGGGGCGTAATGAAAAACTGTTTTTT	CASSNGPGGRNEKLFF
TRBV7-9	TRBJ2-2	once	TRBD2	TGTGCCAGCAGCTTAACGGGACTAGCGGGAGTCGGTGGCACCGGGGAGCTGTTTTTT	CASSLTGLAGVGGTGELFF
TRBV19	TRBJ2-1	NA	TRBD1	TGTGCCAGTAGTATAACAGGGGGCTACTCCTACAATGAGCAGTTCTTC	CASSITGGYSYNEQFF
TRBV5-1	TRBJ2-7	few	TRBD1	TGCGCCAGCAGCCCGGGACAGACCTACGAGCAGTACTTC	CASSPGQTYEQYF
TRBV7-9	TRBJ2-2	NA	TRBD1	TGTGCCAGCAGCTTATCGACAGGGGGCGCGAACACCGGGGAGCTGTTTTTT	CASSLSTGGANTGELFF
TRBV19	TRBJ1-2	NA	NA	TGTGCCAGTAGTATAGATGGGGCACGAGCTAACTATGGCTACACCTTC	CASSIDGARANYGYTF
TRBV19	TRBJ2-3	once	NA	TGTGCCAGTAGCAAACAGGGTACCACTAACACAGATACGCAGTATTTT	CASSKQGTTNTDTQYF
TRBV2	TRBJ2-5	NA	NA	TGTGCCTCCGGGGAGTACCAAGAGACCCAGTACTTC	CASGEYQETQYF
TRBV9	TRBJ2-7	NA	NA	TGTGCCAGCAGCTTCGGTCTTGGGAGTTACAACGAGCAGTACTTC	CASSFGLGSYNEQYF
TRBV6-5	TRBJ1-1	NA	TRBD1	TGTGCCAGCAGGTCCGGGACAGAAGGGATCACTGAAGCTTTCTTT	CASRSGTEGITEAFF
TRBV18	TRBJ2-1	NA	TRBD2	TGTGCCAGCTCACCAAGGGCGGGAGTGGATAATGAGCAGTTCTTC	CASSPRAGVDNEQFF
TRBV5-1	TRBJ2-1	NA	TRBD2	TGCGCCAGCAGCTTGGGAGGTAGCGGGAGACTAAAAAGGAATGAGCAGTTCTTC	CASSLGGSGRLKRNEQFF
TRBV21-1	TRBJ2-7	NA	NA	TGTGCCAGCAGCGGACCCGGGACTTACTCCTACGAGCAGTACTTC	CASSGPGTYSYEQYF
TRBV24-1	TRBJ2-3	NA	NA	TGTGCCACCAGTGACCCAAGGGGAACCACAGATACGCAGTATTTT	CATSDPRGTTDTQYF
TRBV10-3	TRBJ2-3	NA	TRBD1	TGTGCCATCAGTATTCAGAGGGGGGACAGGGGGCTCACAGATACGCAGTATTTT	CAISIQRGDRGLTDTQYF
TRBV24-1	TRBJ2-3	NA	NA	TGTGCCACCAGTGAGCCGGGGACAAGATTGACAGATACGCAGTATTTT	CATSEPGTRLTDTQYF
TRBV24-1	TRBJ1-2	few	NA	TGTGCCACCAGTGATTTGACAGGGAATGGCTACACCTTC	CATSDLTGNGYTF
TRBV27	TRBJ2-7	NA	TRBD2	TGTGCCAGCAGACGAGCGGGGGAGGCGAGCTACGAGCAGTACTTC	CASRRAGEASYEQYF
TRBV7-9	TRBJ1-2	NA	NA	TGTGCCAGCAGCCCCGAGGGGCAGGGGAACTATGGCTACACCTTC	CASSPEGQGNYGYTF
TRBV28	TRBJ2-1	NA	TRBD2	TGTGCCAGCAGTCCGACGACTAGCGGGATAGGTAGTGAGCAGTTCTTC	CASSPTTSGIGSEQFF
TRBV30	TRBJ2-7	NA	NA	TGTGCCTGGTCGAAAGGGGGCTACGAGCAGTACTTC	CAWSKGGYEQYF
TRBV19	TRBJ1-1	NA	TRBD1	TGTGCCAGTAGTATCCGGGACAGGGGCCTTTTGAACACTGAAGCTTTCTTT	CASSIRDRGLLNTEAFF
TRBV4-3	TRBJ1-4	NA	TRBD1	TGCGCCAGCAGCCGACAGGGGAGAGGTGAAAAACTGTTTTTT	CASSRQGRGEKLFF
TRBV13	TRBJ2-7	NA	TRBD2	TGTGCCAGCAGCCCAAGGACTAGCGGGCCCGCCTACGAGCAGTACTTC	CASSPRTSGPAYEQYF
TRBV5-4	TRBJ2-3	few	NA	TGTGCCAGCAGCCGAGGTGGAGATACGCAGTATTTT	CASSRGGDTQYF
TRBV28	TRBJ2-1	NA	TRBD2	TGTGCCAGCAAGACGGGACTAGCGGGGAACAATGAGCAGTTCTTC	CASKTGLAGNNEQFF
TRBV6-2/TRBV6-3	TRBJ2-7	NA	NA	TGTGCCAGCAGTTACTCCTCGGAGGTGAGCGAGCAGTACTTC	CASSYSSEVSEQYF
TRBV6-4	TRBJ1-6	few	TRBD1	TGTGCCAGCAGTGACTCGGGACAGGGGAATTCACCCCTCCACTTT	CASSDSGQGNSPLHF
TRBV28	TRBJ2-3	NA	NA	TGTGCCAGCAGTTTAGGGGGGGCCAGGGATACGCAGTATTTT	CASSLGGARDTQYF
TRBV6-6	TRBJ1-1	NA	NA	TGTGCCAGCACCCCGATCGGGACTGAAGCTTTCTTT	CASTPIGTEAFF
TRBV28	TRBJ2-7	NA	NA	TGTGCCAGCAGTTTGGCTTCTCGGGGATCCGACGAGCAGTACTTC	CASSLASRGSDEQYF
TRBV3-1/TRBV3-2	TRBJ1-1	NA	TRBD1	TGTGCCAGCAGCCCTATCAAGGGGCAGGGGGCCTCTGAAGCTTTCTTT	CASSPIKGQGASEAFF
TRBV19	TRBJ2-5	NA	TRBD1	TGTGCCAGTACCCCCCAAGGGGGCAAGTGGGAGACCCAGTACTTC	CASTPQGGKWETQYF
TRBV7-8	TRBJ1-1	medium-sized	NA	TGTGCCAGCAGCGTCCGACAGGCTTTGAACACTGAAGCTTTCTTT	CASSVRQALNTEAFF
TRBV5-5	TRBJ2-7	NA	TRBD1	TGTGCCAGCAGCTCGGGACAGGGGAATCAGCAAAAGCTTTACGAGCAGTATTTC	CASSSGQGNQQKLYEQYF
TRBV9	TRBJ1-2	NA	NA	TGTGCCAGCAGCCCCTCTGGACAGTCCTTAAACTATGGCTACACCTTC	CASSPSGQSLNYGYTF
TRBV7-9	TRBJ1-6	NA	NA	TGTGCCAGCAGCAGGGGGGCGATCTATAATTCACCCCTCCACTTT	CASSRGAIYNSPLHF